This entry lists 13 T cell receptor beta chains sequenced from one sample in a study of PD-L1 blockade in urothelial cancer (dated by TCRdb to between 2016 and 2019). The protocol used for the library was the immunoSEQ multiplex PCR assay. Entries here come from immuneACCESS through TCRdb and include only in-frame sequences with V and J called. Some clones fail to appear in such tables; in the studies checked, an unresolved V gene covers under half of the shortfall, and the cause of the remainder is unknown. This sample is represented by around 100,000 clones; around nine tenths of them were singletons. The ten largest clonotypes hold roughly 2% of the sample. The sample's time point label, in plain terms: pretreatment peripheral blood. The source material was PBMCs, sampled around atezolizumab (anti-PD-L1) treatment. The receptors here all came from a man between 60 and 70 years old with urothelial cancer.

This rearrangement joins TRBV7-2 to TRBJ1-4; 7 nucleotides agree with TRBD1. Germline V gene sequence: CDR1 SGHTA, CDR2 FQGNSA. V was pared by 5 bases and J by 3 bases, with 3 bases of the junction left unmatched. This CDR3 region has 14 residues. In DNA form, the CDR3 reads TGTGCCAGCAGCCGCGGACAGGCTAATGAAAAACTGTTTTTT. Translated, it gives CASSRGQANEKLFF.

This clone has more than one count but fewer than ten. The chain uses TRBV10-3 and TRBJ2-7; 8 nucleotides match TRBD1. The trim removed 2 bases at V and 3 bases at J, leaving 3 bases unmatched. CDR1 is ENHRY, CDR2 SYGVKD, per germline. The CDR3 contains 14 residues. CDR3 amino acids: CAISEGQGLYEQYF. CDR3 nucleotide sequence: TGTGCCATCAGTGAGGGACAGGGCCTCTACGAGCAGTACTTC.

This rearrangement joins TRBV6-5 to TRBJ2-2; TRBD1 matches 7 bases. Germline V gene data show CDR1 as MNHEY and CDR2 as SVGAGI. The CDR3 sequence is 15 residues long. J gave up 0 bases and V 6 bases, and 4 bases lay outside the gene matches. The CDR3: CASSLDRSNTGELFF. Here the CDR3 DNA reads TGTGCCAGCAGCCTGGACAGGTCGAACACCGGGGAGCTGTTTTTT.

This sequence joins TRBV6-5 and TRBJ2-5, with 8 bases fitting TRBD2. The CDR3 spans 15 residues. Germline-derived CDR1 and CDR2 are MNHEY and SVGAGI. V lost 2 bases to trimming and J lost 5 bases; unmatched junction nucleotides: 7. As DNA, the CDR3 is TGTGCCAGCAGTTACGGCGGGGGGCAGCAGGAGACCCAGTACTTC. Amino acid sequence: CASSYGGGQQETQYF.

For the CDR3, the DNA is TGCGCCAGCAGCCCCACAGGGAAAAGGAATAACTATGGCTACACCTTC. Its protein product is CASSPTGKRNNYGYTF. The genes are TRBV5-1 and TRBJ1-2; D may be TRBD1 (6 bases). Trimming pared 4 bases from V and 1 base from J, leaving 17 bases between. The CDR3 consists of 16 residues. The V gene's germline CDR1 is SGHRS and CDR2 YFSETQ.

The rearrangement links TRBV27 to TRBJ2-1; 7 bases are a match to TRBD1. The germline V gene has CDR1 MNHEY and CDR2 SMNVEV (reference sequence). The CDR3 is 14 residues long. Unmatched junction bases numbered 2, after V lost 1 base and J lost 5 bases. CDR3 nucleotide sequence: TGTGCCAGCAGTTTATACGGGACAGACAATGAGCAGTTCTTC. Protein sequence: CASSLYGTDNEQFF.

V gene TRBV5-6 combines with J gene TRBJ1-1, with D perhaps TRBD1 (5 bases). The V end lost 0 bases, the J end lost 1 base, and 7 bases lay between the germline ends. In germline, CDR1 is SGHDT, CDR2 YYEEEE. This CDR3 is 14 amino acids long. DNA for the CDR3: TGTGCCAGCAGCTTGGCCGGGGGGAACACTGAAGCTTTCTTT. This codes for CASSLAGGNTEAFF.

CDR3 sequence (DNA): TGTGCCAGCAGTGAAATAGAGGGGGACGAGCAGTACTTC. The encoded protein is CASSEIEGDEQYF. This chain connects TRBV2 to TRBJ2-7, with D possibly matching TRBD1 (6 bases). Germline CDR1 SNHLY, CDR2 FYNNEI. Trimming took off 2 bases at V and 5 bases at J, with 10 bases between the two ends. The CDR3 has 13 amino acids.

The chain joins TRBV6-1 to TRBJ2-7; TRBD2 matches at 11 bases. Germline values: CDR1 MNHNS, CDR2 SASEGT. The J segment lost 0 bases and the V segment lost 0 bases, leaving 10 bases of the junction unmatched. This CDR3 is 19 amino acids long. CDR3 residues: CASSEALRVGLADSYEQYF. The CDR3 bases are TGTGCCAGCAGTGAAGCGCTTAGGGTGGGACTAGCGGACTCCTACGAGCAGTACTTC.

The chain joins TRBV4-1 to TRBJ2-3; 7 bases match TRBD1. J was trimmed by 3 bases and V by 2 bases; bases with no gene match: 5. This CDR3 region has 15 residues. Germline-derived CDR1 and CDR2 are MGHRA and YSYEKL. CDR3 sequence: CASSQTGTVTDTQYF. CDR3 nucleotide sequence: TGCGCCAGCAGCCAAACCGGGACAGTGACAGATACGCAGTATTTT.

The chain uses TRBV2 and TRBJ1-1, with 7 bases matching TRBD1. Looked up from germline, CDR1 is SNHLY and CDR2 is FYNNEI. The trim removed 9 bases at V and 0 bases at J, leaving 4 bases unmatched. The CDR3 has 13 residues. CDR3 nucleotide sequence: TGTGCCAGTAGAGGACAGGTGAACACTGAAGCTTTCTTT. Translating gives CASRGQVNTEAFF.

The rearrangement joins TRBV27 to TRBJ1-4; the D is unclear. Trimming shortened V by 2 bases and J by 8 bases, and 9 bases separated the two germline ends. The CDR3 covers 13 residues. Per germline, CDR1 MNHEY and CDR2 SMNVEV (reference sequence). The CDR3 sequence: CASSLAGYEKLFF. CDR3 nucleotide sequence: TGTGCCAGCAGTTTAGCCGGGTACGAAAAACTGTTTTTT.

This chain links TRBV20-1 with TRBJ2-1; a weak D match, TRBD1 (5 bases). V dropped 4 bases and J dropped 5 bases, with 6 bases sitting between them. Germline assignment: CDR1 DFQATT and CDR2 SNEGSKA (reference sequence). The CDR3 is made up of 11 amino acids. DNA of the CDR3: TGCAGTGCTAAGACAGACAATGAGCAGTTCTTC. Protein product: CSAKTDNEQFF.